These 29 T cell receptor beta chains were sequenced from one sample in a study of cytomegalovirus exposure and HLA in healthy donors. Method: immunoSEQ multiplex PCR; TCRdb's copy keeps in-frame clones and lacks some. The sample has some 76,000 clones; roughly 93% are singletons. The sample was PBMCs. All receptors come from a woman aged 18-35 years in good health and CMV-seronegative.

The chain recombines TRBV27 with TRBJ2-7, with D tentatively TRBD1 (6 bases). CDR3 length: 14 residues. CDR1 and CDR2 from the germline V gene are MNHEY and SMNVEV (reference sequence). The germline V and J ends were trimmed by 3 bases and 0 bases, with 9 bases remaining between them. The CDR3 reads CASSLGTSSYEQYF. The CDR3 DNA follows: TGTGCCAGCAGTTTGGGGACATCCTCCTACGAGCAGTACTTC.

The chain has TRBV11-2 and TRBJ2-2; 7 nucleotides align to TRBD2. This CDR3 has 18 amino acids. Germline values: CDR1 SGHAT, CDR2 FQNNGV. J gave up 7 bases and V 3 bases, and 17 bases lay outside the gene matches. CDR3 sequence: CASSFSSLWSGNGGELFF. The CDR3 bases are TGTGCCAGCAGCTTCTCCAGCCTTTGGAGCGGGAACGGCGGGGAGCTGTTTTTT.

The sample holds one count of this clone. V is TRBV19 and J is TRBJ1-4; TRBD1 matches 7 bases. The CDR3 is made up of 15 amino acids. With V trimmed by 0 bases and J by 5 bases, 3 bases remained unmatched. The germline V gene encodes CDR1 LNHDA and CDR2 SQIVND (reference sequence). CDR3 amino acids: CASSIDNRGNEKLFF. CDR3 nucleotides: TGTGCCAGTAGTATAGATAACAGGGGCAATGAAAAACTGTTTTTT.

The rearrangement joins TRBV5-4 to TRBJ2-5; D not resolved. The germline V and J ends were trimmed by 0 bases and 5 bases, with 8 bases remaining between them. Looked up from germline, CDR1 is SGHNT and CDR2 is YYREEE (reference sequence). The CDR3 is 13 residues long. The DNA of the CDR3 is TGTGCCAGCAGCTTGGGCCTATCGGAGACCCAGTACTTC. Its translation is CASSLGLSETQYF. Using reference TRBV5-4 and TRBJ2-5 for the parts outside the CDR3, the full variable domain is ETGVTQSPTHLIKTRGQQVTLRCSSQSGHNTVSWYQQALGQGPQFIFQYYREEENGRGNFPPRFSGLQFPNYSSELNVNALELDDSALYLCASSLGLSETQYFGPGTRLLVL.

The V call is TRBV11-2, the J call TRBJ1-1, with 10 bases fitting TRBD1. The CDR3 runs to 16 residues. Germline-derived CDR1 and CDR2 are SGHAT and FQNNGV. With V trimmed by 4 bases and J by 4 bases, 9 bases remained unmatched. Written as DNA, the CDR3 is TGTGCCAGCAGCTCCCCGAGGACAGGGGGTATCACTGAAGCTTTCTTT. It translates to CASSSPRTGGITEAFF.

This chain links TRBV7-6 with TRBJ2-1; D is perhaps TRBD2 (5 bases). The germline CDR1 and CDR2 sequences are SGHVS and FNYEAQ. The length of the CDR3 is 12 residues. Trimming pared 2 bases from V and 9 bases from J, leaving 8 bases between. This chain's CDR3 is CASSLNRGEQFF. In DNA form, the CDR3 reads TGTGCCAGCAGCTTAAACCGGGGTGAGCAGTTCTTC.

The chain employs TRBV6-5 and TRBJ1-1, with D uncertain. The CDR3 spans 13 residues. The V and J ends lost 5 bases and 0 bases respectively, with 7 bases between them. Germline V gene data show CDR1 as MNHEY and CDR2 as SVGAGI. The CDR3: CASSVALNTEAFF. CDR3 in DNA: TGTGCCAGCAGTGTTGCGTTGAACACTGAAGCTTTCTTT.

This chain joins TRBV6-6 and TRBJ2-7; 8 positions agree with TRBD1. The trim removed 5 bases at V and 1 base at J, leaving 4 bases unmatched. Per the germline V gene, CDR1 is MNHNY and CDR2 is SVGAGI (reference sequence). The CDR3 spans 14 residues. CDR3 in DNA: TGTGCCAGCAGTCAGGGGGCCCTGTCCTACGAGCAGTACTTC. Its protein product is CASSQGALSYEQYF.

The J gene is TRBJ2-7, the V gene TRBV29-1; a possible D gene is TRBD1 (5 bases). Germline V gene data show CDR1 as SQVTM and CDR2 as ANQGSEA. CDR3 length equals 13 residues. Trimming cost V 4 bases and J 6 bases, with 16 bases left between them. Here the CDR3 reads CSVGWGQGTEQYF. For the CDR3, the DNA is TGCAGCGTTGGCTGGGGCCAGGGCACCGAGCAGTACTTC.

The rearrangement joins TRBV5-6 to TRBJ2-5; 12 nucleotides agree with TRBD1. Losses at the gene ends were 4 bases for V and 4 bases for J; bases not matched to a gene: 14. CDR3 length: 18 residues. Germline V gene lookup returns CDR1 SGHDT and CDR2 YYEEEE. CDR3 DNA: TGTGCCAGCAGCGGGGGACAGGGGGCTTTTCCCACCCTAGAGACCCAGTACTTC. Amino acids: CASSGGQGAFPTLETQYF.

The chain links TRBV28 to TRBJ1-1; the D gene is possibly TRBD1 (6 bases). The ends were cut back, 3 bases at V and 4 bases at J, with 15 bases in the middle. Germline values: CDR1 MDHEN, CDR2 SYDVKM. The CDR3 is 15 amino acids. The CDR3 DNA is TGTGCCAGCAGTTTGCCGGACAGTTGGGGCACTGAAGCTTTCTTT. Translated: CASSLPDSWGTEAFF.

The chain employs TRBV27 and TRBJ1-1; D perhaps matches TRBD1 (5 bases). In germline, CDR1 is MNHEY, CDR2 SMNVEV (reference sequence). Trimming shortened V by 7 bases and J by 1 base, and 16 bases separated the two germline ends. This CDR3 is built from 15 residues. CDR3 nucleotides: TGTGCCAGCATCTTAACGCAGGGTGCGAACACTGAAGCTTTCTTT. Translating it yields CASILTQGANTEAFF.

This rearrangement joins TRBV2 to TRBJ1-5, with a possible D match to TRBD1 (6 bases). The CDR3 contains 13 residues. V was shortened by 4 bases and J by 3 bases, with 7 bases between the two germline ends. CDR1 is SNHLY, CDR2 FYNNEI, per germline. The CDR3: CASSGTVNQPQHF. The CDR3 DNA reads TGTGCCAGCAGTGGGACAGTCAATCAGCCCCAGCATTTT. Full variable domain (rest looked up from reference TRBV2 and TRBJ1-5): EPEVTQTPSHQVTQMGQEVILRCVPISNHLYFYWYRQILGQKVEFLVSFYNNEISEKSEIFDDQFSVERPDGSNFTLKIRSTKLEDSAMYFCASSGTVNQPQHFGDGTRLSIL.

The rearrangement links TRBV9 to TRBJ1-6; the D is unclear. Germline V lookup: CDR1 SGDLS, CDR2 YYNGEE. CDR3 length: 13 residues. V lost 2 bases and J 5 bases, leaving 5 bases between the germline ends. The CDR3 coding sequence is TGTGCCAGCAGCGTGGCCGATAATTCACCCCTCCACTTT. This sequence encodes CASSVADNSPLHF.

This clone was found once. The chain is built from TRBV15 and TRBJ2-2, with 9 bases matching TRBD1. The CDR3 has 15 amino acids. The J segment lost 5 bases and the V segment lost 3 bases, leaving 4 bases of the junction unmatched. Germline assignment: CDR1 LNHNV and CDR2 YYDKDF (reference sequence). CDR3 residues: CATSRTGGRTGELFF. CDR3 in DNA: TGTGCCACCAGCAGGACAGGGGGTCGGACCGGGGAGCTGTTTTTT.

The chain recombines TRBV9 with TRBJ2-1; D call uncertain. Trimming cost V 0 bases and J 2 bases, with 9 bases left between them. The germline V gene encodes CDR1 SGDLS and CDR2 YYNGEE. The CDR3 runs 15 residues. The CDR3 loop reads CASSVESKPYNEQFF. DNA of the CDR3: TGTGCCAGCAGCGTAGAGAGTAAACCCTACAATGAGCAGTTCTTC. Supplemented by reference TRBV9 and TRBJ2-1, the full variable domain reads DSGVTQTPKHLITATGQRVTLRCSPRSGDLSVYWYQQSLDQGLQFLIQYYNGEERAKGNILERFSAQQFPDLHSELNLSSLELGDSALYFCASSVESKPYNEQFFGPGTRLTVL.

The rearrangement uses TRBV28 and TRBJ2-1; 11 nucleotides line up with TRBD1. The V segment lost 4 bases and the J segment 3 bases; nucleotides outside the gene matches: 5. This CDR3 has 16 amino acids. Germline lookup yields CDR1 MDHEN and CDR2 SYDVKM. The CDR3 loop reads CASSSRTGGFYNEQFF. The CDR3 DNA reads as TGTGCCAGCAGTTCCAGGACAGGGGGCTTCTACAATGAGCAGTTCTTC.

V gene TRBV5-1 combines with J gene TRBJ1-5; 8 nucleotides match TRBD1. Looked up from germline, CDR1 is SGHRS and CDR2 is YFSETQ. J gave up 7 bases and V 1 base, and 7 bases lay outside the gene matches. The CDR3 consists of 15 residues. For the CDR3, the DNA is TGCGCCAGCAGCTTGCAGGCAGGGGGCGGCCAGCCCCAGCATTTT. Its translation is CASSLQAGGGQPQHF.

With regard to this clone: Distinct nucleotide sequences in the sample also encode this CDR3. The genes are TRBV7-9 and TRBJ2-2; D is ambiguous. The CDR3 has 16 residues. Trimming removed 5 bases at V and 0 bases at J, with 13 bases between. Germline V gene sequence: CDR1 SEHNR, CDR2 FQNEAQ (reference sequence). CDR3: CASSPKLPPNTGELFF. DNA of the CDR3: TGTGCCAGCAGCCCAAAGCTTCCGCCGAACACCGGGGAGCTGTTTTTT.

This sequence joins TRBV20-1 and TRBJ2-1, with D unclear. Germline V gene data show CDR1 as DFQATT and CDR2 as SNEGSKA (reference sequence). CDR3 length: 10 amino acids. Trimming pared 3 bases from V and 10 bases from J, leaving 7 bases between. CDR3 protein: CSASLLEQFF. The DNA of the CDR3 is TGCAGTGCTAGTCTCCTAGAGCAGTTCTTC.

The rearrangement uses TRBV12-5 and TRBJ2-2, with D possibly matching TRBD1 (6 bases). Trimming stripped 5 bases from V and 0 bases from J, with 10 bases between. CDR1 is LGHNT and CDR2 is FRNRAP in the germline V gene. The CDR3 spans 15 residues. CDR3 region: CASGPQGPNTGELFF. Written as DNA, the CDR3 is TGTGCTAGTGGTCCACAGGGACCGAACACCGGGGAGCTGTTTTTT.

The chain links TRBV9 to TRBJ2-1, with no clear D. CDR1 and CDR2 from the germline V gene are SGDLS and YYNGEE. V lost 0 bases and J lost 8, with 15 bases in between. The CDR3 is made up of 15 amino acids. The CDR3 sequence: CASSVGGWQSDEQFF. The CDR3 coding sequence is TGTGCCAGCAGCGTAGGAGGTTGGCAGAGCGATGAGCAGTTCTTC.

The DNA of the CDR3 is TGTGCCAGCAGTGAAGGGCCAGGGGTCGCGGGCTACACCTTC. Translation gives CASSEGPGVAGYTF. The V call is TRBV6-1, the J call TRBJ1-2; weak D call: TRBD1 (6 bases). Germline V gene data show CDR1 as MNHNS and CDR2 as SASEGT. This CDR3 is 14 amino acids long. V was cut by 1 base and J by 8 bases, with 14 bases left in between.

The chain links TRBV9 to TRBJ2-5, with 11 bases identical to TRBD2. The CDR3 has 18 residues. Trimming removed 4 bases from V and 5 bases from J; junction bases left unmatched: 16. Germline CDR1 is SGDLS and CDR2 is YYNGEE. DNA of the CDR3: TGTGCCAGCAGCCACAGAGGGGTACTAGCGGGAGACCGGGAGACCCAGTACTTC. Translating gives CASSHRGVLAGDRETQYF.

The chain joins TRBV2 to TRBJ2-1; D may be TRBD1 (7 bases). Germline V gene sequence: CDR1 SNHLY, CDR2 FYNNEI. The ends were cut back, 0 bases at V and 4 bases at J, with 13 bases in the middle. This CDR3 has 16 amino acids. CDR3 residues: CASSEARGRGYNEQFF. Written as DNA, the CDR3 is TGTGCCAGCAGTGAAGCGCGGGGCAGGGGGTACAATGAGCAGTTCTTC.

This clone came up once. The V gene is TRBV27, the J gene TRBJ1-5; D gene uncertain. The V gene lost 8 bases and the J gene lost 0 bases, with 14 bases spanning the gap. CDR1 and CDR2 from the germline V gene are MNHEY and SMNVEV (reference sequence). This CDR3 comprises 15 residues. The CDR3 DNA reads as TGTGCCAGCGATCATACAGAAAATAGCAATCAGCCCCAGCATTTT. Amino acid sequence: CASDHTENSNQPQHF.

This clone has a single count. This chain uses TRBV7-9 with TRBJ1-2, with 12 bases lining up with TRBD1. The CDR3 runs 15 residues. Per germline, CDR1 SEHNR and CDR2 FQNEAQ (reference sequence). J gave up 4 bases and V 5 bases, and 5 bases lay outside the gene matches. The CDR3 coding sequence is TGTGCCAGCAGCCCGGGACAGGGGGCTGTCTATGGCTACACCTTC. This sequence encodes CASSPGQGAVYGYTF.

This chain connects TRBV6-1 to TRBJ2-6, with 10 bases identical to TRBD1. The CDR3 length is 16 residues. The germline gives CDR1 MNHNS, CDR2 SASEGT. With V trimmed by 4 bases and J by 0 bases, 0 bases remained unmatched. The chain's CDR3 is CASSGTGGSGANVLTF. In DNA, the CDR3 is TGTGCCAGCAGTGGGACAGGGGGCTCTGGGGCCAACGTCCTGACTTTC.

J is TRBJ1-1 and V is TRBV5-1, with TRBD1 as a possible D gene (6 bases). CDR1 is SGHRS, CDR2 YFSETQ, per germline. The CDR3 sequence is 13 residues long. V was cut by 0 bases and J by 7 bases, with 10 bases left in between. As DNA, the CDR3 is TGCGCCAGCAGCTTGGCAGGGGTCAGTGAAGCTTTCTTT. Protein product: CASSLAGVSEAFF.